This TCR beta chain was identified in a study of response to subunit inactivated influenza vaccine. TCRdb reanalysed the RT-PCR reads using MiXCR and keeps one entry per CDR3 protein. The data hold about 480,000 distinct CDR3 sequences, with about an eighth observed a single time. Study conclusions and caveats: Each seasonal influenza vaccination recruits few new T cells, the authors suggested.

Turning to this clonotype: Antigen: not known.

This CDR3 comprises 16 residues. V shed 2 bases and J 2 bases; nucleotides not matched to a gene: 1. Germline CDR1 LGHNA, CDR2 YNFKEQ. This TCR came from a man aged 45-60 years who received an inactivated influenza vaccine. The source was PBMCs from blood, collected 45 days after vaccination. The J gene is TRBJ2-1, the V gene TRBV4-2; 12 nucleotides match TRBD2. In nucleotides, the CDR3 is TGTGCCAGCAGCCAAACTAGCGGGGGGCCCTACAATGAGCAGTTCTTC. This sequence encodes CASSQTSGGPYNEQFF.